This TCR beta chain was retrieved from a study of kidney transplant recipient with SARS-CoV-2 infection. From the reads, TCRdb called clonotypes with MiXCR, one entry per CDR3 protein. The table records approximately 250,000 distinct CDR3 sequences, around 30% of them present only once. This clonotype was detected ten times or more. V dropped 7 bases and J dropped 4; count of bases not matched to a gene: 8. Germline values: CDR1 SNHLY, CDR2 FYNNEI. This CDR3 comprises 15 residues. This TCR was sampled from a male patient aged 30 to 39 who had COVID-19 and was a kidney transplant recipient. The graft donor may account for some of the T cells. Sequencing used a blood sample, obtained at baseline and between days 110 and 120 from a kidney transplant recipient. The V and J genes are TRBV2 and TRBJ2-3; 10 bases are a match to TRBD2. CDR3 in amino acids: CASKRASGSADTQYF. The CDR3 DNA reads TGTGCCAGCAAGAGGGCTAGCGGGAGTGCAGATACGCAGTATTTT.